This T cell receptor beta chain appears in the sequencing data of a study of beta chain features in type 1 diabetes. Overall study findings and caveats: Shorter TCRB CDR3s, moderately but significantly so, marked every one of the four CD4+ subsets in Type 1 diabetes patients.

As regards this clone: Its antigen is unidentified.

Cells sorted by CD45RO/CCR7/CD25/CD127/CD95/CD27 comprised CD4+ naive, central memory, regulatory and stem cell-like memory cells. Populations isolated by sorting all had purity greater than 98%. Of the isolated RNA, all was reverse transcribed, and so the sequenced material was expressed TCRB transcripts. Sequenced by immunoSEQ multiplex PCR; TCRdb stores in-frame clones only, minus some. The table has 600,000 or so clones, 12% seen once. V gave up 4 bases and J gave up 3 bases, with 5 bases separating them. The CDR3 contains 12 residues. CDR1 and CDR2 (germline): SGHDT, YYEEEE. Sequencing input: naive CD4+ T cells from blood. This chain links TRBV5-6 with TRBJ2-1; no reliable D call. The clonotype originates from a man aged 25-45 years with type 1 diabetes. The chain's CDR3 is CASSVSYNEQFF. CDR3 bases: TGTGCCAGCAGCGTGAGCTACAATGAGCAGTTCTTC.